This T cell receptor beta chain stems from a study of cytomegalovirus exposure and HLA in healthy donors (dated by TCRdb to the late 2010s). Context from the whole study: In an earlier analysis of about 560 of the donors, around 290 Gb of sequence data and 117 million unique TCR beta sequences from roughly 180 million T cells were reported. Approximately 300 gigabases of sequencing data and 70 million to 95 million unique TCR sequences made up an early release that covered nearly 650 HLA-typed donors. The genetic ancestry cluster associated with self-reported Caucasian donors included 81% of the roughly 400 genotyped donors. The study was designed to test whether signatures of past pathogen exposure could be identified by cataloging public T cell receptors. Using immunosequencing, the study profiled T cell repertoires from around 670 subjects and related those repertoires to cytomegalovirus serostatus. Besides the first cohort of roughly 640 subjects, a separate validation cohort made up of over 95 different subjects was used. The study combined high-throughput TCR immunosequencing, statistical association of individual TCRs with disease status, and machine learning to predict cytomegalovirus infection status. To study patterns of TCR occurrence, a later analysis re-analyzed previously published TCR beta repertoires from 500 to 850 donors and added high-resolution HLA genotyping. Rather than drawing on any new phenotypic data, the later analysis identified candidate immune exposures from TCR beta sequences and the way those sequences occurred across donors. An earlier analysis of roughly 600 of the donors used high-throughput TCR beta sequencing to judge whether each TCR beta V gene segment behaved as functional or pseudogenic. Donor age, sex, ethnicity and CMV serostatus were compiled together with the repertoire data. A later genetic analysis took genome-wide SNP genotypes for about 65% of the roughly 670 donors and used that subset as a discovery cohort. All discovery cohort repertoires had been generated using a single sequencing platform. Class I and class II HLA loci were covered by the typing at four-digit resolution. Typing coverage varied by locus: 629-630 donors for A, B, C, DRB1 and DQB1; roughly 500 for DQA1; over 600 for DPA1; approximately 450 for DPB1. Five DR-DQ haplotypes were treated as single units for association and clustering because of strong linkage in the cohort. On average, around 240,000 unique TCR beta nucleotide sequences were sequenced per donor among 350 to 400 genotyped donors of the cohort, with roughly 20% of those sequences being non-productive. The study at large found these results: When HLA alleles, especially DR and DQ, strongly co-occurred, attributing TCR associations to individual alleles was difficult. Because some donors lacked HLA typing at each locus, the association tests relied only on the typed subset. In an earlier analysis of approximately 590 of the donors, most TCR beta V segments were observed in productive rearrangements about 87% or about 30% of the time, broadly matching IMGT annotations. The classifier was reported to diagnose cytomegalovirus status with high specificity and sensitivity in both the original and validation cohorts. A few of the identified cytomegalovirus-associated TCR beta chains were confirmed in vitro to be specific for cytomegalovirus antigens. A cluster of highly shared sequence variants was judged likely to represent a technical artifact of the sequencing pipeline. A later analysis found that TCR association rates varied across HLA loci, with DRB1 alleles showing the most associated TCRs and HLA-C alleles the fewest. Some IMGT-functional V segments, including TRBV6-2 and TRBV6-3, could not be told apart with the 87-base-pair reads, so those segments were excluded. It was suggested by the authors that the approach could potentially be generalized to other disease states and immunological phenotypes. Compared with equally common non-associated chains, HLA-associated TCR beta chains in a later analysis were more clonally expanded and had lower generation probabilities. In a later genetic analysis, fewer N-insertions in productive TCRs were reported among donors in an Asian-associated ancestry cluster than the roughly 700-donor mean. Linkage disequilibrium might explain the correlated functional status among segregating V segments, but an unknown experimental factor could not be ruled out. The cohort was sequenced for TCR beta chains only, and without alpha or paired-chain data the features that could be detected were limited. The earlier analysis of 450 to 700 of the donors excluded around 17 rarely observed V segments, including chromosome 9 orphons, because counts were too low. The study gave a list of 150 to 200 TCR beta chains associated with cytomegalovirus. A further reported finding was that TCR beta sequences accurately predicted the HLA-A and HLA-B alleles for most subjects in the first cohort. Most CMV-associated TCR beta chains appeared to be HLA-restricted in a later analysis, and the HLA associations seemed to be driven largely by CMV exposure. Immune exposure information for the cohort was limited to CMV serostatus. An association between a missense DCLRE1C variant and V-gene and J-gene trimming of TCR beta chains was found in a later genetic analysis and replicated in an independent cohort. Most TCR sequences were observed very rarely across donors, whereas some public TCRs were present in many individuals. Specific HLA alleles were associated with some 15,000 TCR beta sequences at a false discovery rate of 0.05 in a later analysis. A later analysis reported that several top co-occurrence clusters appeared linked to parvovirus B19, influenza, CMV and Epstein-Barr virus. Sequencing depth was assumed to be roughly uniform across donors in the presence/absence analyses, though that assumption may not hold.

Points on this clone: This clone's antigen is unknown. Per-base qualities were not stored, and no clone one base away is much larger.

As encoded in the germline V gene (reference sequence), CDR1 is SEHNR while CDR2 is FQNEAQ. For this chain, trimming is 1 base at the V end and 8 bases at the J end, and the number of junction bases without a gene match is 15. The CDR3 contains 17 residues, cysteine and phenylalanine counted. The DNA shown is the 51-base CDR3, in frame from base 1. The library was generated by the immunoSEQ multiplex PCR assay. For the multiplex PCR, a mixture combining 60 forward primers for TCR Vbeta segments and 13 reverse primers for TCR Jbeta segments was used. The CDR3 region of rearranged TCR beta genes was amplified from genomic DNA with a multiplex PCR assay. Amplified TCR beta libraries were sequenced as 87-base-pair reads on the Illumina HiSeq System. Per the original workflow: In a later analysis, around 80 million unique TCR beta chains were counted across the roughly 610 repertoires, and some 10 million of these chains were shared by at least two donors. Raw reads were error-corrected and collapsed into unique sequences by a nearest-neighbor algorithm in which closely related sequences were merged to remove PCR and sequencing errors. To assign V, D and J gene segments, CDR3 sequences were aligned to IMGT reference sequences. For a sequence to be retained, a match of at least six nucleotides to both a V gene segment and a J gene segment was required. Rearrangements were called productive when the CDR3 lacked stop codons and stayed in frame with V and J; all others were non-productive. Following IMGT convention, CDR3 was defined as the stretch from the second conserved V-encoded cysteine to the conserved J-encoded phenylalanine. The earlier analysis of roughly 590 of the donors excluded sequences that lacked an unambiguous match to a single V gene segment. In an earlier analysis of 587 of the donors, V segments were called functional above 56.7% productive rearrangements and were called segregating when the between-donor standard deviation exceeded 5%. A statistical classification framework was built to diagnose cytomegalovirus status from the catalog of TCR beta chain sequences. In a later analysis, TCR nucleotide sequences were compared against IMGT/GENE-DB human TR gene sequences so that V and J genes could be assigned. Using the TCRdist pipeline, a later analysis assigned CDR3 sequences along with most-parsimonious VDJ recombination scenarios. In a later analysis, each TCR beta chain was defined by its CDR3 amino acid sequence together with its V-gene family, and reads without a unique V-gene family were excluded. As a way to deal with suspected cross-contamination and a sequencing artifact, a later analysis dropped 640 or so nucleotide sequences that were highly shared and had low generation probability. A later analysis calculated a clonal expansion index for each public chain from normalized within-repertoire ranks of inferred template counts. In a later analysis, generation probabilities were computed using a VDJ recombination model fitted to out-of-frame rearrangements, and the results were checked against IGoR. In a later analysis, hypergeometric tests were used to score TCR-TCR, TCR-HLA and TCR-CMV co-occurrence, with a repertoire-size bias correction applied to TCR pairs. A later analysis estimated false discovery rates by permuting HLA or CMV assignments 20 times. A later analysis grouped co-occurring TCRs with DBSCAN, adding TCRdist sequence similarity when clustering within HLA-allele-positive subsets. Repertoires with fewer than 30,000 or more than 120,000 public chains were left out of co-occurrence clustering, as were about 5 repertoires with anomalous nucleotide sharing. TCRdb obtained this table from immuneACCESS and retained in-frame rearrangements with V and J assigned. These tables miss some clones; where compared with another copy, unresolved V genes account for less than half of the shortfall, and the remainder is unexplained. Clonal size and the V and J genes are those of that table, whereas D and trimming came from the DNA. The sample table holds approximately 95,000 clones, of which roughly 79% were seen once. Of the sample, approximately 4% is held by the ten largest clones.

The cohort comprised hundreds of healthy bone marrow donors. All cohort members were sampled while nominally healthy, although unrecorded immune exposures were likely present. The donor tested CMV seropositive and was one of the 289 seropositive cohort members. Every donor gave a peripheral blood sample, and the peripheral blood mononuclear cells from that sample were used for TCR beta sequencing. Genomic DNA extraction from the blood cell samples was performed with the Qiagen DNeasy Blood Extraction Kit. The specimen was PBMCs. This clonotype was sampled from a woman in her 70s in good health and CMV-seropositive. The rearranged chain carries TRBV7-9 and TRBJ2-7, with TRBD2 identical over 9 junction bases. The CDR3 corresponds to CASSLVVLTSGTDQQYF. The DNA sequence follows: TGTGCCAGCAGCTTAGTTGTTTTGACTAGCGGTACCGATCAGCAGTACTTC. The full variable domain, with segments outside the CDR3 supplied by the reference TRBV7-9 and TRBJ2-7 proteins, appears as DTGVSQNPRHKITKRGQNVTFRCDPISEHNRLYWYRQTLGQGPEFLTYFQNEAQLEKSRLLSDRFSAERPKGSFSTLEIQRTEQGDSAMYLCASSLVVLTSGTDQQYFGPGTRLTVT.